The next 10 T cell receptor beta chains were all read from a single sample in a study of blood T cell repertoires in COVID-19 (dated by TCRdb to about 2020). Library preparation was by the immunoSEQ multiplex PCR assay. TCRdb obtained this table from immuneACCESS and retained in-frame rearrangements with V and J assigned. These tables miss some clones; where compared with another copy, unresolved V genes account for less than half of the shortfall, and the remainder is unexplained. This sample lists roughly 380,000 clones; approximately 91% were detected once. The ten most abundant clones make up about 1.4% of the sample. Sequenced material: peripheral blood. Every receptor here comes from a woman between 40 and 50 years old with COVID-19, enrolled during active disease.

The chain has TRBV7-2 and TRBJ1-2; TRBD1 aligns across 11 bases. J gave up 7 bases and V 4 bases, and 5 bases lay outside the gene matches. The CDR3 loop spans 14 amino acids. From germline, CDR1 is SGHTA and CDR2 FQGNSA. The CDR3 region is CASSSGQGASGYTF. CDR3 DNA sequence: TGTGCCAGCAGCTCAGGACAGGGGGCCTCTGGCTACACCTTC.

CDR3 nucleotide sequence: TGTGCCTGGAGGGGCATTACCGGGACACTGAATGACTATGGCTACACCTTC. It specifies CAWRGITGTLNDYGYTF. The V gene is TRBV30, the J gene TRBJ1-2, with D tentatively TRBD1 (6 bases). Trimming shortened V by 3 bases and J by 3 bases, and 23 bases separated the two germline ends. CDR1 is GTSNPN, CDR2 SVGIG, per germline (reference sequence). The CDR3 is 17 residues long. Combining the CDR3 with reference TRBV30 and TRBJ1-2 gives the whole variable domain SQTIHQWPATLVQPVGSPLSLECTVEGTSNPNLYWYRQAAGRGLQLLFYSVGIGQISSEVPQNLSASRPQDRQFILSSKKLLLSDSGFYLCAWRGITGTLNDYGYTFGSGTRLTVV.

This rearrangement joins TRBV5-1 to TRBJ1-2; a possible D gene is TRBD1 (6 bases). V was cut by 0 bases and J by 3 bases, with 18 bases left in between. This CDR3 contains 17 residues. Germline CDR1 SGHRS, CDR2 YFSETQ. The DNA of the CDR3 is TGCGCCAGCAGCTTGGGCCCCGACGACAGGAAATACTATGGCTACACCTTC. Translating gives CASSLGPDDRKYYGYTF.

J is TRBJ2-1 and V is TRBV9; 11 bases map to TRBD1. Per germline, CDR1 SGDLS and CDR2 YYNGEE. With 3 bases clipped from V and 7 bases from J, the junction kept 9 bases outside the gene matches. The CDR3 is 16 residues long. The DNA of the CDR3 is TGTGCCAGCAGCGCTTTCCGGGACAGGGGGAATAATGAGCAGTTCTTC. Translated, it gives CASSAFRDRGNNEQFF.

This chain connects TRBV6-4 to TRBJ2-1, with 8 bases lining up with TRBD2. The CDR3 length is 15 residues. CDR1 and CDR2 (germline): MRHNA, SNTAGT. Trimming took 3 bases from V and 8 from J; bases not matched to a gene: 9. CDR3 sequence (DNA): TGTGCCAGCAGTGAGTATCCGGGAGGGCTAGATGAGCAGTTCTTC. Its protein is CASSEYPGGLDEQFF.

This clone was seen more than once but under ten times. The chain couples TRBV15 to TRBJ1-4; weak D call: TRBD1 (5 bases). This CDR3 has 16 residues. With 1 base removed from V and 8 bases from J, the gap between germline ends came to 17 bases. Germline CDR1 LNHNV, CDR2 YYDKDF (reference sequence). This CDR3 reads CATSRVPSGVWEKLFF. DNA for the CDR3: TGTGCCACCAGCAGAGTTCCGTCGGGGGTTTGGGAAAAACTGTTTTTT. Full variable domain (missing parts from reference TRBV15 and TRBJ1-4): DAMVIQNPRYQVTQFGKPVTLSCSQTLNHNVMYWYQQKSSQAPKLLFHYYDKDFNNEADTPDNFQSRRPNTSFCFLDIRSPGLGDTAMYLCATSRVPSGVWEKLFFGSGTQLSVL.

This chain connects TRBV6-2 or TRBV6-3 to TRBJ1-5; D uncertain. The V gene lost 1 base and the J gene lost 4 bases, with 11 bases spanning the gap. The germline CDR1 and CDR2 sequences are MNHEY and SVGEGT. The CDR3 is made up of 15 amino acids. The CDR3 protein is CASSYFRVVNQPQHF. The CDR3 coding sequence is TGTGCCAGCAGTTACTTCCGAGTCGTTAATCAGCCCCAGCATTTT.

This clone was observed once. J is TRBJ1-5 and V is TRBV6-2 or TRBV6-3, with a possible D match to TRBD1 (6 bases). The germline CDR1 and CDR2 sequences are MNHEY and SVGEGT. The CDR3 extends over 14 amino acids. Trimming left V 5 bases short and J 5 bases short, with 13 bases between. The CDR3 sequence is CASSNRVRDQPQHF. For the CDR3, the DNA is TGTGCCAGCAGTAACAGGGTGCGCGATCAGCCCCAGCATTTT.

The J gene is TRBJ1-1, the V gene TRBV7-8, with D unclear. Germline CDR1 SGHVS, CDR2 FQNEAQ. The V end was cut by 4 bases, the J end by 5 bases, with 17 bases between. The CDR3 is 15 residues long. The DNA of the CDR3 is TGTGCCAGCAGCTCCAGGTTAGGTTCGGCTACTGAAGCTTTCTTT. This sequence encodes CASSSRLGSATEAFF.

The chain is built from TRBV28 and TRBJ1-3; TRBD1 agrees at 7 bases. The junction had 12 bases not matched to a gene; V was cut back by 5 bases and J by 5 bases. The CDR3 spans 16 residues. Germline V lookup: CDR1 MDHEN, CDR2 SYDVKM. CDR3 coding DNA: TGTGCCAGCAGTCTCGATTCAGGGGGAGGTCGAAACACCATATATTTT. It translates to CASSLDSGGGRNTIYF. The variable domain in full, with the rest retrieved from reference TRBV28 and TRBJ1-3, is DVKVTQSSRYLVKRTGEKVFLECVQDMDHENMFWYRQDPGLGLRLIYFSYDVKMKEKGDIPEGYSVSREKKERFSLILESASTNQTSMYLCASSLDSGGGRNTIYFGEGSWLTVV.